A selection of T cell receptor beta chains follows, all from one sample in a study of shared clonotypes between healthy human individuals. TCRdb's table, derived via immunoSEQ multiplex PCR, lists solely in-frame clones and lacks some. Among 2 million to 2.5 million clones listed, 95% were seen once. Sequences were obtained from naive CD4+ T cells sorted from blood. Receptors were obtained from a man between 18 and 35 years old in good health. The CDR3 runs from the conserved cysteine through the conserved F or W. A D gene is named only where the DNA matches it firmly. Size tells how often a clone was seen (once, few, many) or the class of an expanded clone, and some rows leave it out.

v_call	d_call	j_call	clone_size	cdr3_aa	cdr3_nt
TRBV25-1	NA	TRBJ1-4	NA	CASSEGGATNEKLFF	TGTGCCAGCAGTGAGGGGGGCGCAACTAATGAAAAACTGTTTTTT
TRBV7-6	NA	TRBJ1-5	once	CASSLTDSNQPQHF	TGTGCCAGCAGCTTGACAGATAGCAATCAGCCCCAGCATTTT
TRBV5-5	NA	TRBJ2-7	NA	CASSYTGTTYEQYF	TGTGCCAGCAGCTACACAGGGACGACCTACGAGCAGTACTTC
TRBV10-3	NA	TRBJ2-5	NA	CAISDLGGGETQYF	TGTGCCATCAGTGATCTCGGGGGCGGGGAGACCCAGTACTTC
TRBV30	NA	TRBJ2-3	NA	CAWTNTDTQYF	TGTGCCTGGACGAACACAGATACGCAGTATTTT
TRBV5-4	NA	TRBJ2-6	once	CASSLGGGTSGANVLTF	TGTGCCAGCAGCTTGGGGGGCGGTACCTCTGGGGCCAACGTCCTGACTTTC
TRBV2	NA	TRBJ2-2	NA	CASSEGGPAVGELFF	TGTGCCAGCAGCGAGGGGGGCCCCGCGGTCGGGGAGCTGTTTTTT
TRBV2	TRBD1	TRBJ1-2	NA	CASNQGAGGYTF	TGTGCCAGCAACCAGGGGGCGGGTGGCTACACCTTC
TRBV4-3	TRBD2	TRBJ2-7	NA	CASSQEPPRGGRDHEQYF	TGCGCCAGCAGCCAAGAGCCCCCCCGGGGCGGGAGGGACCACGAGCAGTACTTC
TRBV6-1	TRBD1	TRBJ2-7	once	CASSERAGGYEQYF	TGTGCCAGCAGTGAACGGGCAGGGGGCTACGAGCAGTACTTC
TRBV7-2	NA	TRBJ1-4	NA	CASSPRGTTNEKLFF	TGTGCCAGCAGCCCTAGGGGAACAACTAATGAAAAACTGTTTTTT
TRBV6-5	TRBD2	TRBJ2-7	once	CASRILAGGREQYF	TGTGCCAGCAGAATACTAGCGGGAGGGCGGGAGCAGTACTTC
TRBV25-1	TRBD1	TRBJ1-1	NA	CASSATGGRTEAFF	TGTGCCAGCAGTGCTACAGGGGGCCGGACTGAAGCTTTCTTT
TRBV9	TRBD2	TRBJ2-5	NA	CASSARTSGAQETQYF	TGTGCCAGCAGCGCTAGGACTAGTGGGGCCCAAGAGACCCAGTACTTC
TRBV7-9	NA	TRBJ1-5	NA	CASSLRQDYSNQPQHF	TGTGCCAGCAGCTTGCGACAAGACTATAGCAATCAGCCCCAGCATTTT
TRBV6-1	TRBD2	TRBJ2-7	NA	CASSKGLAYEQYF	TGTGCCAGCAGCAAGGGACTAGCCTACGAGCAGTACTTC
TRBV27	TRBD1	TRBJ2-7	NA	CASSLWTGARAEQYF	TGTGCCAGCAGTTTATGGACAGGGGCTAGGGCCGAGCAGTACTTC